This TCR beta chain was retrieved from a study of blood T cell repertoires in COVID-19. Looking at the study overall: Material from acute and convalescent COVID-19 was sourced from the United States, Italy and Spain. Sources were T cells, B-cell-depleted T cells, or PBMCs; the material itself was cDNA or gDNA.

This CDR3 comprises 15 residues. In germline, CDR1 is SGHNT, CDR2 YYREEE (reference sequence). V gave up 0 bases and J gave up 0 bases, with 4 bases separating them. In the original workflow: Estimation of nucleated cell counts was performed using reference gene primer amplification. Data came from immunoSEQ multiplex PCR; TCRdb stores just in-frame clones and leaves some out. That table supplies the V and J calls and clone size; D and trimming were determined from the DNA. Seen here are 140,000 or so clones, more than 80% observed once, and the top ten hold 11%. The receptor comes from a woman older than 75 with acute or convalescent COVID-19. The rearrangement links TRBV5-4 to TRBJ2-6, with D hard to call. The material sequenced was peripheral blood. The CDR3 DNA sequence: TGTGCCAGCAGCTTGGACAGCTCTGGGGCCAACGTCCTGACTTTC. As protein: CASSLDSSGANVLTF.